This T cell receptor (beta chain) was documented in a study of blood T cells in healthy people across ages. Through a sample-barcoded 5' primer and a J-beta primer mix, a second PCR was run for roughly 6 to 12 cycles. Through a template-switch adaptor with 12 random nucleotides, each cDNA molecule received a tag. TCRdb called the 5' RACE reads again in MiXCR, with one record for every CDR3 protein. The sample has 950,000 to 1,200,000 distinct CDR3 sequences, 30% to 40% seen once; the top ten hold under 15%. A remark on this clonotype: With a much larger clone just one base away, this may be a read error.

J was trimmed by 11 bases and V by 5 bases; bases with no gene match: 17. Germline CDR1 is DFQATT and CDR2 is SNEGSKA (reference sequence). The CDR3 is 14 residues long. Sequenced input: blood. The chain employs TRBV20-1 and TRBJ2-5; 7 positions match TRBD1. The sequence was collected from a man aged 18 to 30 in good health. DNA of the CDR3: TGCAGTGCTCCTTATCGAACAGGGGCCAATGAGCAGTACTTC. Protein product: CSAPYRTGANEQYF.